The present T cell receptor (beta chain) was sequenced within a study of regulatory dendritic cells for organ transplantation. In the case of this clone: Its antigen remains unknown.

CDR3 size: 15 residues. The J segment lost 3 bases and the V segment lost 5 bases, leaving 4 bases of the junction unmatched. Per germline, CDR1 SGHTA and CDR2 FQGNSA. Produced via immunoSEQ multiplex PCR; TCRdb's table is partial and in-frame only. The sample has 25,000 to 30,000 clones, roughly 80% seen once. Notes on the study in general: Alloreactive memory CD8+ T cell pools varied considerably between individuals.

This chain uses TRBV7-2 with TRBJ1-2, with 12 nucleotides matching TRBD1. The sample consisted of naive CD4+ T cells from blood. Subset: CD45RA+ naive T cells. The origin of this receptor is a human donor in good health. In DNA, the CDR3 is TGTGCCAGCAGCGAAGGGACAGGGGGCTACTATGGCTACACCTTC. Translation gives CASSEGTGGYYGYTF. The whole variable domain, filled in from reference TRBV7-2 and TRBJ1-2, reads GAGVSQSPSNKVTEKGKDVELRCDPISGHTALYWYRQSLGQGLEFLIYFQGNSAPDKSGLPSDRFSAERTGGSVSTLTIQRTQQEDSAVYLCASSEGTGGYYGYTFGSGTRLTVV.